The clone carrying this TCR beta chain has just a few counts. Its antigen remains unidentified. The CDR3 runs to 14 residues. Deletions cut 6 bases from V and 0 bases from J, with 13 bases between. From germline, CDR1 is DFQATT and CDR2 SNEGSKA (reference sequence). The sample comes from a study of blood T cells in healthy people across ages. Study-level results: Versus aged donors, long-lived donors had higher diversity and more naive CD4+ cells.

Alongside a J-beta primer mix, a sample-barcoded 5' primer served in a second PCR lasting roughly 7 to 11 cycles. TCRdb ran MiXCR on the 5' RACE reads and lists one entry per CDR3 protein. Altogether 650,000 to 1,000,000 distinct CDR3 sequences are present, roughly 40% being singletons, with the ten largest covering over 10%. The sample taken for sequencing was blood. The sequence came from a man aged 18-30 years in good health. The rearrangement links TRBV20-1 to TRBJ2-3, with D maybe TRBD2 (5 bases). This CDR3 is CSAESGDSTDTQYF. The CDR3 nucleotides read TGCAGTGCCGAAAGCGGTGACAGCACAGATACGCAGTATTTT.